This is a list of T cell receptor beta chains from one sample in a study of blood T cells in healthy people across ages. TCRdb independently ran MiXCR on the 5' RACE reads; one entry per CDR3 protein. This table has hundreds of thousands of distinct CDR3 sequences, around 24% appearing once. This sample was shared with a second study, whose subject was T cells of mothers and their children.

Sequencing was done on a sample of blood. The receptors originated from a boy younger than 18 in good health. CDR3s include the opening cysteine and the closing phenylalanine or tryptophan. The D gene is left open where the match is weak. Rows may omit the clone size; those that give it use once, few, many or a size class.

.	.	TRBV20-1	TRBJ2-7	TGCAGCGCACCGATAGGGCAGATTTACGAGCAGTACTTC	CSAPIGQIYEQYF
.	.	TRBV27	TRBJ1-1	TGTGCCAGCAGGGGGGGGGCCCTGGAAGCTTTCTTT	CASRGGALEAFF
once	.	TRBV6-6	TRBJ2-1	TGTGCCAGCAGTTCTCTGAGCTCCAATGAGCAGTTCTTC	CASSSLSSNEQFF
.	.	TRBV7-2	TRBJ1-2	TGTGCCAGCAGCCCACGGGAGGGGGGCGGCTACACCTTC	CASSPREGGGYTF
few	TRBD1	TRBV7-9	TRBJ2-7	TGTGCCAGCAGCACCTGGACAGGGGCCCACGAGCAGTACTTC	CASSTWTGAHEQYF
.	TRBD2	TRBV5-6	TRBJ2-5	TGTGCCGGCAGCTCCCGACTAGCGCACCAAGAGACCCAGTACTTC	CAGSSRLAHQETQYF
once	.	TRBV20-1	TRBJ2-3	TGCAGTGCTAGTACTTCACGGGGAACCACAGATACGCAGTATTTT	CSASTSRGTTDTQYF
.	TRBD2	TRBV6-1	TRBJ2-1	TGTGCCAGCAGCGAAATAGCGGGGGGTCTTTACAATGAGCAGTTCTTC	CASSEIAGGLYNEQFF
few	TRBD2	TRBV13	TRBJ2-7	TGTGCCAGCAGCACTCGACTAGCGGGAGGTGGGTACGAGCAGTACTTC	CASSTRLAGGGYEQYF
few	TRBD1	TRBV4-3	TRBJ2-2	TGCGCCAGCAGCCCAACCGACAGGGTATTTGCGAACACCGGGGAGCTGTTTTTT	CASSPTDRVFANTGELFF
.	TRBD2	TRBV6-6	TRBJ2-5	TGTGCCAGCACTCCTATGAGGACTAGCGGGCAAGAGACCCAGTACTTC	CASTPMRTSGQETQYF
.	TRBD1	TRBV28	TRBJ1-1	TGTGCCAGCAGCCTCGGACAGGGGGGCGCTGAAGCTTTCTTT	CASSLGQGGAEAFF
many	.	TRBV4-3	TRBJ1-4	TGCGCCAGCAGCCAAGAATGGAGGTTGGGAGAAAAACTGTTTTTT	CASSQEWRLGEKLFF
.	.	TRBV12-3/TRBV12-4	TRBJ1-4	TGTGCCAGCAGTCGCCTCTTGGGGGGAAAACTGTTTTTT	CASSRLLGGKLFF
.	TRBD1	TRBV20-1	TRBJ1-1	TGCAGTGCTACTGACAGGGTCACTGAAGCTTTCTTT	CSATDRVTEAFF
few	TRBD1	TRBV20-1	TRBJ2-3	TGCAGTGCCCAGACAGGGTACCAAGATACGCAGTATTTT	CSAQTGYQDTQYF
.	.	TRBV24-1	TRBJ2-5	TGTGCCACCAGTGGAAGAAACCAAGAGACCCAGTACTTC	CATSGRNQETQYF
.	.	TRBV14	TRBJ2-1	TGTGCCAGCAGCCAAGGGGACTACAATGAGCAGTTCTTC	CASSQGDYNEQFF
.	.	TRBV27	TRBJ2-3	TGTGCCAGCCACCGGACAGACACAGATACGCAGTATTTT	CASHRTDTDTQYF
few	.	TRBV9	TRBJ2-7	TGTGCCAGCAGCGCAGCGCCGCAGGCAGAGCACTCCTACGAGCAGTACTTC	CASSAAPQAEHSYEQYF
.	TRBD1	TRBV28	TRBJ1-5	TGTGCCAGCAGTCAGACAGGGTTGAGCAATCAGCCCCAGCATTTT	CASSQTGLSNQPQHF
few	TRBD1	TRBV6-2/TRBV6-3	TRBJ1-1	TGTGCCAGCAGTTGGGACAGCATGAACACTGAAGCTTTCTTT	CASSWDSMNTEAFF
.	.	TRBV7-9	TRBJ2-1	TGTGCCAGCCAAGGGGAACTAGTTATCCCCTACAATGAGCAGTTCTTC	CASQGELVIPYNEQFF